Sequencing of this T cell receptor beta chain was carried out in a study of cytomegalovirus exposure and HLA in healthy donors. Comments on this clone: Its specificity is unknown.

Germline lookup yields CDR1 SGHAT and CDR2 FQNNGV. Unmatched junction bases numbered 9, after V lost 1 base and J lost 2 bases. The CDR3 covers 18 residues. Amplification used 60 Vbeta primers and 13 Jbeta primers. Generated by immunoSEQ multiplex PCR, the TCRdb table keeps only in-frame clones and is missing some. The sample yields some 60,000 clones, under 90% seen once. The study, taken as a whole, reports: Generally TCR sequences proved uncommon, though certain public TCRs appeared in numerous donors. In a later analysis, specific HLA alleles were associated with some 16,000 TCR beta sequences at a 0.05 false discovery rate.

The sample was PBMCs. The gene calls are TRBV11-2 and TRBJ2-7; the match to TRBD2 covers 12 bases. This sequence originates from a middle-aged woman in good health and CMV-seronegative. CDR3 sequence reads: CASSLVRRTSGKAYEQYF. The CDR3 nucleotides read TGTGCCAGCAGCTTAGTGAGACGGACTAGCGGGAAGGCCTACGAGCAGTACTTC.